The next 31 T cell receptor beta chains were all read from a single sample in a study of cytomegalovirus exposure and HLA in healthy donors. This PCR relied on a set of 60 Vbeta primers and 13 Jbeta primers. Using immunoSEQ multiplex PCR, the repertoire was profiled, and TCRdb retains in-frame clones only, with some absent. The profile shows approximately 95,000 clones, approximately 80% of them singletons. The source material was PBMCs. These receptors were collected from a woman in her forties in good health and CMV-seropositive.

This clone has only a few counts. The chain combines TRBV6-1 with TRBJ2-2; 11 bases fit TRBD2. CDR3 length equals 17 residues. Germline V gene sequence: CDR1 MNHNS, CDR2 SASEGT. J was trimmed by 5 bases and V by 0 bases; bases with no gene match: 5. Written as DNA, the CDR3 is TGTGCCAGCAGTGAAGCATCTGGGACTAGCGGAACCGGGGAGCTGTTTTTT. Its translation: CASSEASGTSGTGELFF.

This chain links TRBV4-1 with TRBJ1-2, with D possibly TRBD1 on 5 matching bases. Germline-derived CDR1 and CDR2 are MGHRA and YSYEKL. V was trimmed by 4 bases and J by 4 bases, leaving 19 bases between them. This CDR3 is 16 amino acids long. The CDR3 DNA follows: TGCGCCAGCAGCCGGGAGGGGACCTCACCCCTCTATGGCTACACCTTC. This codes for CASSREGTSPLYGYTF.

The chain employs TRBV29-1 and TRBJ2-3; 9 bases line up with TRBD2. This CDR3 spans 13 amino acids. The germline gives CDR1 SQVTM, CDR2 ANQGSEA. Germline trimming cut 5 bases from V and 4 bases from J; bases unmatched to any gene: 4. The CDR3 DNA reads TGCAGCGTTCTGGGCGGGAGGGCAGATACGCAGTATTTT. Protein: CSVLGGRADTQYF.

The chain carries TRBV5-6 and TRBJ2-1; TRBD2 agrees at 10 bases. With V trimmed by 4 bases and J by 4 bases, 14 bases remained unmatched. This CDR3 spans 18 amino acids. Germline V gene lookup returns CDR1 SGHDT and CDR2 YYEEEE. The CDR3 DNA sequence: TGTGCCAGCAGCCTGAGGCTAGCGGGAGCATTCGGGTACAATGAGCAGTTCTTC. This gives the protein CASSLRLAGAFGYNEQFF.

This rearrangement joins TRBV5-1 to TRBJ2-4; 13 bases match TRBD2. Germline loops: CDR1 SGHRS, CDR2 YFSETQ. The CDR3 is 18 residues long. Trimming cost V 3 bases and J 1 base; bases outside gene matches: 7. CDR3: CASSSGLAGASAKNIQYF. CDR3 DNA: TGCGCCAGCAGCTCTGGACTAGCGGGAGCTTCGGCCAAAAACATTCAGTACTTC.

This clone showed up just a few times. The chain combines TRBV6-5 with TRBJ2-3; 7 nucleotides agree with TRBD2. The CDR3 runs to 14 residues. The germline V gene has CDR1 MNHEY and CDR2 SVGAGI. The J segment lost 2 bases and the V segment lost 6 bases, leaving 5 bases of the junction unmatched. The CDR3 loop is CASRASGNTDTQYF. Here the CDR3 DNA reads TGTGCCAGCAGGGCCAGCGGGAACACAGATACGCAGTATTTT.

This clone was observed a few times. The V call is TRBV5-1, the J call TRBJ1-1, with unresolved D. Trimming cost V 0 bases and J 3 bases, with 12 bases left between them. This CDR3 contains 15 residues. Germline V gene lookup returns CDR1 SGHRS and CDR2 YFSETQ. The CDR3 DNA sequence: TGCGCCAGCAGCTTGGGGGCAGGTCCGGACACTGAAGCTTTCTTT. The encoded protein is CASSLGAGPDTEAFF.

This chain joins TRBV5-1 and TRBJ2-5; D is perhaps TRBD2 (5 bases). The CDR3 has 13 amino acids. Germline lookup yields CDR1 SGHRS and CDR2 YFSETQ. V lost 0 bases and J 5 bases, leaving 8 bases between the germline ends. The CDR3 protein is CASSLGLSETQYF. For the CDR3, the DNA is TGCGCCAGCAGCTTGGGACTATCGGAGACCCAGTACTTC.

The chain joins TRBV7-9 to TRBJ1-2, with TRBD1 identical over 7 bases. The CDR3 contains 14 residues. J was trimmed by 4 bases and V by 1 base; bases with no gene match: 3. CDR1 SEHNR and CDR2 FQNEAQ come from the germline V gene (reference sequence). As DNA, the CDR3 is TGTGCCAGCAGCTTAGACAGGGGTGTCTATGGCTACACCTTC. Translation gives CASSLDRGVYGYTF.

This clone was seen just once. This rearrangement joins TRBV12-5 to TRBJ2-3; 9 bases are shared with TRBD2. The CDR3 sequence is 14 residues long. Trimming removed 5 bases from V and 6 bases from J; junction bases left unmatched: 6. Germline V gene data show CDR1 as LGHNT and CDR2 as FRNRAP. This CDR3 is CASGRMTSGDTQYF. DNA of the CDR3: TGTGCTAGTGGTCGTATGACTAGCGGTGATACGCAGTATTTT.

This clone occurred once. The chain uses TRBV28 and TRBJ2-7, with 10 nucleotides matching TRBD2. CDR3 length: 16 amino acids. The ends lost 6 bases at V and 3 bases at J; junction bases unmatched: 11. Germline V lookup: CDR1 MDHEN, CDR2 SYDVKM. The DNA for the CDR3 is TGTGCCAGCAGCCTGTTCAGGAGCGGGAGGGGCTACGAGCAGTACTTC. This gives the protein CASSLFRSGRGYEQYF.

The V call is TRBV5-1, the J call TRBJ2-7, with a possible D match to TRBD2 (5 bases). V was pared by 4 bases and J by 12 bases, with 14 bases between. CDR3 size: 11 residues. Germline CDR1 is SGHRS and CDR2 is YFSETQ. CDR3 in amino acids: CASSRGRSRYF. In DNA form, the CDR3 reads TGCGCCAGCAGCCGGGGAAGGTCGAGGTACTTC.

The chain couples TRBV4-1 to TRBJ2-1, with D unclear. The length of the CDR3 is 15 residues. The germline CDR1 and CDR2 sequences are MGHRA and YSYEKL. With 0 bases removed from V and 0 bases from J, the gap between germline ends came to 6 bases. The CDR3 region is CASSQEALSYNEQFF. In DNA, the CDR3 is TGCGCCAGCAGCCAAGAGGCTCTCTCCTACAATGAGCAGTTCTTC.

Turning to this clone: One junction end disagrees with the germline gene, perhaps due to a read error. CDR3 residues: CASRLGRDYGYTF. The CDR3 DNA is TGTGCCAGCAGGTTGGGGAGGGACTATGGCTACACCTTC. The rearrangement links TRBV5-4 to TRBJ1-2; no clear D gene. The CDR3 length is 13 residues. In germline, CDR1 is SGHNT, CDR2 YYREEE (reference sequence).

J is TRBJ1-2 and V is TRBV30; no definite D call. V gave up 1 base and J gave up 10 bases, with 10 bases separating them. Germline CDR1 is GTSNPN and CDR2 is SVGIG (reference sequence). CDR3 length: 11 residues. CDR3 coding DNA: TGTGCCTGGAGTGCACAGACCATCTACACCTTC. This translates into CAWSAQTIYTF.

J is TRBJ2-7 and V is TRBV2; maybe TRBD1 (6 bases). CDR3 length equals 15 residues. Looked up from germline, CDR1 is SNHLY and CDR2 is FYNNEI. V was cut by 0 bases and J by 1 base, with 10 bases left in between. As DNA, the CDR3 is TGTGCCAGCAGTGAAGCGCTTCAGGGGTCCTACGAGCAGTACTTC. This encodes CASSEALQGSYEQYF.

This clone was recorded only once. At one of its ends the junction is not consistent with the germline gene, which may arise from a read error. This rearrangement joins TRBV7-9 to TRBJ2-3; D is unresolved. The CDR3 runs to 14 residues. Germline V gives CDR1 SEHNR, CDR2 FQNEAQ (reference sequence). The CDR3 bases are TGTTCCAGCAGCTTCGGTCTATTAACAGATACGCAGTATTTT. Protein: CSSSFGLLTDTQYF.

The chain has TRBV6-5 and TRBJ1-2; unclear D gene. This CDR3 spans 14 amino acids. In germline, CDR1 is MNHEY, CDR2 SVGAGI. V was pared by 5 bases and J by 5 bases, with 15 bases between. The CDR3 DNA is TGTGCCAGCAGTCCCGGAGGGAAGGAATATGGCTACACCTTC. As protein: CASSPGGKEYGYTF.

This chain connects TRBV30 to TRBJ1-2, with D possibly TRBD1 on 6 matching bases. V gave up 0 bases and J gave up 3 bases, with 8 bases separating them. Germline V gives CDR1 GTSNPN, CDR2 SVGIG (reference sequence). The CDR3 length is 13 residues. The CDR3 nucleotides are TGTGCCTGGAGTGTACAGGGACACTATGGCTACACCTTC. It yields the protein CAWSVQGHYGYTF.

The chain joins TRBV9 to TRBJ2-5; 7 positions match TRBD2. Germline V lookup: CDR1 SGDLS, CDR2 YYNGEE. V shed 2 bases, J shed 2 bases, and the junction held 9 bases outside the gene matches. The length of the CDR3 is 16 residues. In nucleotides, the CDR3 is TGTGCCAGCAGCGTCACTCCGGGGGGAGATCAAGAGACCCAGTACTTC. Protein product: CASSVTPGGDQETQYF.

This clone was seen more than once but under ten times. The gene calls are TRBV5-1 and TRBJ2-1; 11 bases are shared with TRBD2. The CDR3 is made up of 15 amino acids. The V and J ends lost 5 bases and 7 bases, in that order; junction bases with no gene match: 8. From germline, CDR1 is SGHRS and CDR2 YFSETQ. In nucleotides, the CDR3 is TGCGCCAGCAGTCCCCTGGGACTAGCGGAGAATGAGCAGTTCTTC. It codes for CASSPLGLAENEQFF.

This clone was picked up one time. The chain combines TRBV5-4 with TRBJ2-3, with 14 bases identical to TRBD2. Germline-derived CDR1 and CDR2 are SGHNT and YYREEE (reference sequence). The J segment lost 2 bases and the V segment lost 4 bases, leaving 6 bases of the junction unmatched. The CDR3 runs to 17 residues. The CDR3 reads CASSARLAGGTTDTQYF. The CDR3 DNA is TGTGCCAGCAGCGCACGACTAGCGGGAGGGACCACAGATACGCAGTATTTT.

The chain carries TRBV5-1 and TRBJ2-2; 10 positions agree with TRBD2. CDR1 is SGHRS, CDR2 YFSETQ, per germline. The CDR3 consists of 17 residues. The trim removed 4 bases at V and 5 bases at J, leaving 11 bases unmatched. The CDR3 sequence: CASSRSASGRNTGELFF. CDR3 nucleotides: TGCGCCAGCAGCCGCTCCGCTAGCGGGAGAAATACCGGGGAGCTGTTTTTT.

The chain combines TRBV28 with TRBJ2-7; TRBD1 matches 8 bases. With V trimmed by 6 bases and J by 1 base, 8 bases remained unmatched. Germline assignment: CDR1 MDHEN and CDR2 SYDVKM. CDR3 length: 15 amino acids. The CDR3 spells CASRSERTGSYEQYF. CDR3 sequence (DNA): TGTGCCAGCAGATCCGAGCGGACAGGGTCCTACGAGCAGTACTTC. The whole variable domain, filled in from reference TRBV28 and TRBJ2-7, reads DVKVTQSSRYLVKRTGEKVFLECVQDMDHENMFWYRQDPGLGLRLIYFSYDVKMKEKGDIPEGYSVSREKKERFSLILESASTNQTSMYLCASRSERTGSYEQYFGPGTRLTVT.

This chain joins TRBV27 and TRBJ2-7; D is ambiguous. Germline CDR1 MNHEY, CDR2 SMNVEV (reference sequence). CDR3 size: 14 residues. V lost 3 bases and J lost 5, with 14 bases in between. The CDR3 is CASSFGSPLDEQYF. DNA of the CDR3: TGTGCCAGCAGTTTTGGTAGTCCCCTCGACGAGCAGTACTTC.

This rearrangement joins TRBV5-5 to TRBJ2-7; D possibly corresponds to TRBD2 (6 bases). The CDR3 has 14 amino acids. Between the trimmed V and J ends, which lost 4 bases and 0 bases, there was a span of 11 bases. Germline V gene lookup returns CDR1 SGHKS and CDR2 YYEKEE (reference sequence). The CDR3 DNA sequence: TGTGCCAGCAGCGGCGGGACTTACTCCTACGAGCAGTACTTC. Protein product: CASSGGTYSYEQYF. The whole variable domain, remainder taken from reference TRBV5-5 and TRBJ2-7, is DAGVTQSPTHLIKTRGQQVTLRCSPISGHKSVSWYQQVLGQGPQFIFQYYEKEERGRGNFPDRFSARQFPNYSSELNVNALLLGDSALYLCASSGGTYSYEQYFGPGTRLTVT.

The chain uses TRBV19 and TRBJ1-1; D unresolved. Germline lookup yields CDR1 LNHDA and CDR2 SQIVND (reference sequence). The CDR3 consists of 12 residues. The V and J ends lost 8 bases and 10 bases respectively, with 17 bases between them. In nucleotides, the CDR3 is TGTGCCAGTCAAAAACGGGGAGTCGGAGCTTTCTTT. Encoded protein: CASQKRGVGAFF.

The V gene is TRBV7-9, the J gene TRBJ2-1, with 12 bases matching TRBD2. Germline V gives CDR1 SEHNR, CDR2 FQNEAQ (reference sequence). After removal of 6 bases from V and 5 bases from J, the junction contained 8 bases not matched to a gene. The CDR3 covers 16 residues. CDR3 sequence (DNA): TGTGCCAGCAGGGCCGGACTAGCGGGACGCGACAATGAGCAGTTCTTC. Amino acids: CASRAGLAGRDNEQFF.

The chain links TRBV20-1 to TRBJ2-7; D ambiguous. Trimming took 4 bases from V and 4 from J, leaving 5 bases between them. The CDR3 has 10 amino acids. Germline V CDR1 and CDR2: DFQATT, SNEGSKA (reference sequence). The CDR3 region is CSATNYEQYF. Here the CDR3 DNA reads TGCAGTGCTACAAATTACGAGCAGTACTTC.

The V and J genes are TRBV9 and TRBJ2-2; 10 nucleotides align to TRBD2. Germline V gene lookup returns CDR1 SGDLS and CDR2 YYNGEE. Trimming at V came to 2 bases and at J to 1 base, leaving 14 bases not matched to a gene. This CDR3 has 20 residues. CDR3 sequence (DNA): TGTGCCAGCAGCGTCTGGGCCGGGGCTAGCGGGAGCTTGAACACCGGGGAGCTGTTTTTT. Its translation: CASSVWAGASGSLNTGELFF.

The chain carries TRBV11-2 and TRBJ1-1; D ambiguous. The germline V and J ends were trimmed by 5 bases and 0 bases, with 7 bases remaining between them. Germline V gene data show CDR1 as SGHAT and CDR2 as FQNNGV. This CDR3 spans 13 amino acids. CDR3 sequence: CASSIQLNTEAFF. CDR3 DNA sequence: TGTGCCAGCAGCATTCAATTGAACACTGAAGCTTTCTTT.